The 18 T cell receptor beta chains given below trace back to one sample, sequenced in a study of Graves' ophthalmopathy and Graves' hyperthyroidism. Scientists amplified the TCR beta CDR3 regions from RNA transcripts. HTBI primers were employed in first-round RT-PCR, then a second-round multiplex PCR followed. One entry per CDR3 protein results from TCRdb running MiXCR on the multiplex PCR reads. Of 300,000 to 400,000 distinct CDR3 sequences in the sample, under 20% are singletons; the top ten hold around an eighth. The sequenced material came from peripheral blood. The receptors come from an adult man with Graves' ophthalmopathy.

This clonotype was observed a few times. The chain joins TRBV28 to TRBJ1-2; D not resolved. From germline, CDR1 is MDHEN and CDR2 SYDVKM. V lost 7 bases and J lost 1, with 7 bases in between. The CDR3 covers 12 residues. CDR3 in amino acids: CASTGGNYGYTF. CDR3 in DNA: TGTGCCAGCACCGGAGGTAACTATGGCTACACCTTC.

The genes are TRBV5-1 and TRBJ2-7, with TRBD1 matching over 9 bases. Germline V lookup: CDR1 SGHRS, CDR2 YFSETQ. V lost 0 bases and J lost 5; bases outside the gene matches: 9. The CDR3 consists of 16 residues. CDR3 region: CASSLDPGTGLHEQYF. The DNA of the CDR3 is TGCGCCAGCAGCTTGGATCCGGGGACAGGGCTCCACGAGCAGTACTTC. Drawing the rest from reference TRBV5-1 and TRBJ2-7, the complete variable domain is KAGVTQTPRYLIKTRGQQVTLSCSPISGHRSVSWYQQTPGQGLQFLFEYFSETQRNKGNFPGRFSGRQFSNSRSEMNVSTLELGDSALYLCASSLDPGTGLHEQYFGPGTRLTVT.

This clonotype was counted many times. The V gene is TRBV20-1, the J gene TRBJ2-2; TRBD2 matches at 8 bases. The CDR3 has 15 residues. Trimming took 7 bases from V and 4 from J; bases not matched to a gene: 11. The germline V gene has CDR1 DFQATT and CDR2 SNEGSKA (reference sequence). CDR3 bases: TGCAGTGTCCCGCGGGGGGCCCCGGGCACCGGGGAGCTGTTTTTT. Its translation: CSVPRGAPGTGELFF.

The table lists this clonotype with many counts. V and J are TRBV12-3 or TRBV12-4 and TRBJ1-5; possibly TRBD1 for D (5 bases). The V and J ends lost 5 bases and 3 bases respectively, with 14 bases between them. The CDR3 consists of 15 residues. In DNA form, the CDR3 reads TGTGCCAGCAGTATAAGGGGCGATTTCAATCAGCCCCAGCATTTT. The encoded protein is CASSIRGDFNQPQHF.

There are many counts of this clonotype. The V gene is TRBV20-1, the J gene TRBJ1-6, with a possible D match to TRBD1 (6 bases). The CDR3 covers 13 residues. Trimming cost V 4 bases and J 8 bases, with 12 bases left between them. Germline CDR1 reads DFQATT; CDR2 reads SNEGSKA (reference sequence). The CDR3 protein is CSATGTNDSPLHF. As DNA, the CDR3 is TGCAGTGCTACCGGGACAAACGATTCACCCCTCCACTTT.

This clonotype was detected ten times or more. The chain recombines TRBV11-1 with TRBJ2-2; 13 nucleotides agree with TRBD2. The CDR3 extends over 17 amino acids. V gave up 7 bases and J gave up 5 bases; unmatched junction bases: 10. Germline CDR1 is SGHAT and CDR2 is FQDESV (reference sequence). The CDR3 spells CASTNRLAGGGTGELFF. CDR3 bases: TGTGCCAGCACCAACAGACTAGCGGGAGGTGGTACCGGGGAGCTGTTTTTT. The complete variable domain, with remaining parts taken from reference TRBV11-1 and TRBJ2-2, reads EAEVAQSPRYKITEKSQAVAFWCDPISGHATLYWYRQILGQGPELLVQFQDESVVDDSQLPKDRFSAERLKGVDSTLKIQPAELGDSAMYLCASTNRLAGGGTGELFFGEGSRLTVL.

Ten or more counts support this clonotype. Its ends do not fully match the called genes, so a read error is possible. This chain uses TRBV20-1 with TRBJ1-1, with a tentative D call TRBD1 (5 bases). This CDR3 region has 14 residues. Germline-derived CDR1 and CDR2 are DFQATT and SNEGSKA (reference sequence). CDR3 sequence (DNA): TGCAGTGCCCCAAGGGGCAGTTGGAACACTGAAGCTTCCTTT. It codes for CSAPRGSWNTEASF.

This clonotype was seen many times. The genes are TRBV6-5 and TRBJ1-2; a possible D gene is TRBD1 (5 bases). The CDR3 is made up of 14 amino acids. The germline V gene has CDR1 MNHEY and CDR2 SVGAGI. Between the trimmed V and J ends, which lost 2 bases and 6 bases, there was a span of 13 bases. The CDR3 DNA reads as TGTGCCAGCAGTTACGCGGGGCATAAGAATGGCTACACCTTC. Translated: CASSYAGHKNGYTF.

In its sample, this clonotype was seen many times. The junction and the germline gene differ at one end; a read error may be behind it. This sequence joins TRBV6-2 or TRBV6-3 and TRBJ1-6, with D maybe TRBD1 (6 bases). The CDR3 covers 13 residues. Germline assignment: CDR1 MNHEY and CDR2 SVGEGT. The CDR3 protein is CASSPSPTGGNIF. The CDR3 bases are TGTGCCAGCAGTCCTTCCCCGACAGGCGGGAACATCTTC.

This clonotype was recorded at least ten times. This rearrangement joins TRBV4-3 to TRBJ1-1; 7 nucleotides agree with TRBD1. The CDR3 runs to 14 residues. Germline trimming cut 0 bases from V and 5 bases from J; bases unmatched to any gene: 3. Germline-derived CDR1 and CDR2 are LGHNA and YSLEER. The CDR3 is CASSQDSGGTEAFF. DNA for the CDR3: TGCGCCAGCAGCCAAGACTCAGGGGGAACTGAAGCTTTCTTT.

Concerning this clonotype: One junction end does not reproduce the germline sequence, and a read error may be involved. The chain recombines TRBV19 with TRBJ1-5; D is perhaps TRBD1 (5 bases). Germline V gene lookup returns CDR1 LNHDA and CDR2 SQIVND (reference sequence). The CDR3 runs to 12 residues. The CDR3 here is CASSTGNQPQRF. DNA of the CDR3: TGTGCCAGTAGTACAGGGAATCAGCCCCAGCGTTTT.

This clonotype was seen at least ten times. Mismatch with germline at one junction end may stem from a read error. This chain uses TRBV7-2 with TRBJ1-1, with 8 bases matching TRBD1. Germline lookup yields CDR1 SGHTA and CDR2 FQGNSA. There are 11 residues in the CDR3. CDR3 residues: CASSLNTDRVF. The CDR3 DNA is TGTGCCAGCAGCCTAAACACGGACAGGGTCTTT. The variable domain in full, completed from reference TRBV7-2 and TRBJ1-1, reads GAGVSQSPSNKVTEKGKDVELRCDPISGHTALYWYRQSLGQGLEFLIYFQGNSAPDKSGLPSDRFSAERTGGSVSTLTIQRTQQEDSAVYLCASSLNTDRVFGQGTRLTVV.

This clonotype has a handful of counts. The chain recombines TRBV12-3 or TRBV12-4 with TRBJ1-1; 8 nucleotides match TRBD1. The length of the CDR3 is 17 residues. J was trimmed by 1 base and V by 8 bases; bases with no gene match: 15. The CDR3 DNA sequence: TGTGCCAGCGGTGACAGGGGTATTCCTATACGGAACACTGAAGCTTTCTTT. This gives the protein CASGDRGIPIRNTEAFF.

This clonotype was recorded many times. The gene calls are TRBV4-1 and TRBJ1-1, with a tentative D call TRBD1 (5 bases). This CDR3 region has 13 residues. V lost 2 bases and J lost 4, with 8 bases in between. CDR1 and CDR2 (germline): MGHRA, YSYEKL. The chain's CDR3 is CASSQQGSTEAFF. CDR3 DNA: TGCGCCAGCAGCCAACAGGGCAGCACTGAAGCTTTCTTT.

There are many counts of this clonotype. CDR3 residues: CASSLGGGQGAYEQYF. CDR3 DNA: TGTGCCAGCAGCTTAGGCGGAGGACAGGGGGCGTACGAGCAGTACTTC. J is TRBJ2-7 and V is TRBV11-2; TRBD1 matches 11 bases. The germline V gene has CDR1 SGHAT and CDR2 FQNNGV. V gave up 1 base and J gave up 4 bases; unmatched junction bases: 6. There are 16 residues in the CDR3.

This clonotype was observed many times. The V and J genes are TRBV3-1 and TRBJ2-5; 8 bases match TRBD2. Germline V gene lookup returns CDR1 LGHDT and CDR2 YNNKEL (reference sequence). CDR3 length: 16 amino acids. The J segment lost 5 bases and the V segment lost 6 bases, leaving 14 bases of the junction unmatched. The CDR3, as DNA: TGTGCCAGCAGTCCGACCGGGACTAGACGGTCGGAGACCCAGTACTTC. This codes for CASSPTGTRRSETQYF.

Many counts were recorded for this clonotype. CDR3 coding DNA: TGTGCCAGCAGTTTAAATGGACACTATGGCTACACCTTC. This translates into CASSLNGHYGYTF. This chain uses TRBV28 with TRBJ1-2; D is ambiguous. The V gene's germline CDR1 is MDHEN and CDR2 SYDVKM. This CDR3 has 13 amino acids. V was shortened by 2 bases and J by 3 bases, with 7 bases between the two germline ends.

The V call is TRBV12-3 or TRBV12-4, the J call TRBJ1-6; no clear D gene. V was clipped by 4 bases and J by 7 bases, with 8 bases between them. This CDR3 has 13 amino acids. Here the CDR3 reads CASSSQLNSPLHF. The CDR3 nucleotides are TGTGCCAGCAGTTCTCAGCTCAATTCACCCCTCCACTTT.